These 27 T cell receptor beta chains originate from one sample sequenced in a study of cytomegalovirus exposure and HLA in healthy donors. It was with 60 Vbeta and 13 Jbeta primers that the PCR ran. Profiled with immunoSEQ multiplex PCR; TCRdb holds only in-frame clones, not every one. The sample lists a few hundred thousand clones; roughly 86% were seen once. The sequenced material came from PBMCs. These receptors were collected from a woman between 40 and 55 years old in good health and CMV-seropositive.

This clone was recorded only once. The chain uses TRBV28 and TRBJ2-7; perhaps TRBD1 as D (7 bases). The germline V and J ends were trimmed by 4 bases and 6 bases, with 19 bases remaining between them. Germline lookup yields CDR1 MDHEN and CDR2 SYDVKM. This CDR3 spans 15 amino acids. CDR3 amino acids: CASSSGGSGGGEQYF. Here the CDR3 DNA reads TGTGCCAGCAGTTCGGGTGGCTCAGGGGGAGGCGAGCAGTACTTC.

To note about this clone: The same CDR3 can be traced to other DNA sequences in this sample. The chain uses TRBV30 and TRBJ1-1, with D unclear. Trimming left V 3 bases short and J 1 base short, with 6 bases between. The CDR3 covers 12 residues. Germline V lookup: CDR1 GTSNPN, CDR2 SVGIG (reference sequence). The CDR3 loop is CAWRAENTEAFF. CDR3 coding DNA: TGTGCCTGGAGGGCGGAGAACACTGAAGCTTTCTTT.

The rearrangement joins TRBV28 to TRBJ2-7; TRBD2 matches 10 bases. The trim removed 7 bases at V and 6 bases at J, leaving 18 bases unmatched. There are 17 residues in the CDR3. Germline values: CDR1 MDHEN, CDR2 SYDVKM. The CDR3 spells CASTLGGFSGRAPEQYF. CDR3 coding DNA: TGTGCCAGCACCCTCGGGGGTTTCAGCGGGAGGGCACCCGAGCAGTACTTC.

The chain carries TRBV27 and TRBJ2-3, with D maybe TRBD1 (6 bases). Germline V gene lookup returns CDR1 MNHEY and CDR2 SMNVEV (reference sequence). Trimming stripped 6 bases from V and 0 bases from J, with 13 bases between. The CDR3 loop spans 15 amino acids. The CDR3 region has the DNA TGTGCCAGCAGGACAGGTACAGCTAGCACAGATACGCAGTATTTT. As protein: CASRTGTASTDTQYF.

This chain joins TRBV18 and TRBJ2-7; D might be TRBD1 (6 bases). CDR1 is KGHSH and CDR2 is LQKENI in the germline V gene. The CDR3 extends over 13 amino acids. The germline V and J ends were trimmed by 3 bases and 3 bases, with 9 bases remaining between them. The CDR3 loop is CASSPRGDYEQYF. The CDR3 DNA sequence: TGTGCCAGCTCACCCAGGGGAGACTACGAGCAGTACTTC.

The chain is built from TRBV5-1 and TRBJ1-1; 10 bases are shared with TRBD1. The trim removed 4 bases at V and 4 bases at J, leaving 10 bases unmatched. Germline CDR1 and CDR2: SGHRS and YFSETQ. The CDR3 is made up of 16 amino acids. The CDR3: CASSVRQGAMGTEAFF. The DNA for the CDR3 is TGCGCCAGCAGCGTAAGACAGGGGGCAATGGGCACTGAAGCTTTCTTT.

The chain employs TRBV28 and TRBJ1-3; weak D call: TRBD1 (5 bases). The CDR3 spans 15 residues. Germline V gene sequence: CDR1 MDHEN, CDR2 SYDVKM. Deletions cut 7 bases from V and 4 bases from J, with 17 bases between. The CDR3, as DNA: TGTGCCAGCACCGAACTGGGCAGGGAAGGAAACACCATATATTTT. This translates into CASTELGREGNTIYF.

This chain links TRBV27 with TRBJ2-7; TRBD2 matches at 9 bases. Germline trimming cut 5 bases from V and 3 bases from J; bases unmatched to any gene: 5. Per the germline V gene, CDR1 is MNHEY and CDR2 is SMNVEV (reference sequence). The CDR3 has 14 residues. This chain's CDR3 is CASSPRGGGYEQYF. In DNA form, the CDR3 reads TGTGCCAGCAGTCCGCGGGGGGGCGGCTACGAGCAGTACTTC.

The chain uses TRBV11-2 and TRBJ2-7; a weak D match, TRBD2 (6 bases). The CDR3 loop spans 13 amino acids. Germline V gives CDR1 SGHAT, CDR2 FQNNGV. Trimming stripped 1 base from V and 4 bases from J, with 8 bases between. Written as DNA, the CDR3 is TGTGCCAGCAGCTTAGTGGGGGGTTACGAGCAGTACTTC. Protein sequence: CASSLVGGYEQYF.

This chain links TRBV4-2 with TRBJ1-4, with 9 bases lining up with TRBD1. The germline CDR1 and CDR2 sequences are LGHNA and YNFKEQ. With V trimmed by 4 bases and J by 14 bases, 8 bases remained unmatched. The CDR3 totals 13 residues. CDR3 coding DNA: TGTGCCAGCAGCCCGACGGACAGGGGAGAGCTGTTTTTT. Its translation is CASSPTDRGELFF.

The J gene is TRBJ1-2, the V gene TRBV27; 10 positions match TRBD1. CDR3 length equals 16 residues. CDR1 is MNHEY and CDR2 is SMNVEV in the germline V gene (reference sequence). V was clipped by 6 bases and J by 4 bases; unmatched bases: 11. The CDR3 loop is CASRFQPGTGVYGYTF. The CDR3 DNA is TGTGCCAGCAGGTTTCAACCCGGGACAGGGGTCTATGGCTACACCTTC.

This clone was observed a few times. This chain uses TRBV11-3 with TRBJ2-3, with a tentative D call TRBD2 (5 bases). The germline gives CDR1 SGHNT, CDR2 YENEEA. The length of the CDR3 is 12 residues. Trimming pared 8 bases from V and 1 base from J, leaving 7 bases between. CDR3 DNA: TGTGCCAGCGCGGGCCGCACAGATACGCAGTATTTT. This sequence encodes CASAGRTDTQYF.

The chain recombines TRBV29-1 with TRBJ2-7; 7 positions match TRBD2. The CDR3 is made up of 11 amino acids. V dropped 4 bases and J dropped 6; count of bases not matched to a gene: 3. CDR1 is SQVTM, CDR2 ANQGSEA, per germline. DNA for the CDR3: TGCAGCGTTGGGGAGGGAGGCGAGCAGTACTTC. It is translated as CSVGEGGEQYF.

This chain connects TRBV7-8 to TRBJ2-3, with D perhaps matching TRBD2 (5 bases). V was clipped by 0 bases and J by 3 bases, with 10 bases between them. CDR3 length equals 15 residues. Germline V gene lookup returns CDR1 SGHVS and CDR2 FQNEAQ. The CDR3 is CASSLASATTDTQYF. CDR3 sequence (DNA): TGTGCCAGCAGCTTAGCTAGCGCGACTACAGATACGCAGTATTTT.

This chain uses TRBV28 with TRBJ2-2; D may be TRBD2 (5 bases). The CDR3 contains 12 residues. Germline V CDR1 and CDR2: MDHEN, SYDVKM. Trimming removed 6 bases from V and 7 bases from J, with 9 bases in between. CDR3 sequence (DNA): TGTGCCAGCAGCGCAGCGGTCGGGGAGCTGTTTTTT. Translating it yields CASSAAVGELFF.

The chain recombines TRBV10-3 with TRBJ1-2; 8 bases are shared with TRBD1. The CDR3 has 14 amino acids. Germline CDR1 and CDR2: ENHRY and SYGVKD. The junction had 7 bases not matched to a gene; V was cut back by 6 bases and J by 4 bases. The CDR3 DNA is TGTGCCATCAGAAGCAGGGGGCCGACCTATGGCTACACCTTC. This gives the protein CAIRSRGPTYGYTF.

This clone occurred once. This chain connects TRBV4-3 to TRBJ2-6; 9 bases agree with TRBD1. V lost 1 base and J lost 4; bases outside the gene matches: 2. Per the germline V gene, CDR1 is LGHNA and CDR2 is YSLEER. The CDR3 is 16 amino acids. The CDR3 spells CASSQGTGVGANVLTF. The CDR3 DNA sequence: TGCGCCAGCAGCCAAGGGACAGGGGTCGGGGCCAACGTCCTGACTTTC.

This clone occurred once. The genes are TRBV9 and TRBJ2-6; TRBD1 matches at 8 bases. V trimming: 3 bases; J trimming: 9 bases; junction bases outside the gene matches: 11. CDR3 length equals 16 residues. In germline, CDR1 is SGDLS, CDR2 YYNGEE. Here the CDR3 DNA reads TGTGCCAGCAGCGCCTCAGCCGGGACAGGCTTCAACGTCCTGACTTTC. This translates into CASSASAGTGFNVLTF.

The chain recombines TRBV7-9 with TRBJ1-1; 8 positions agree with TRBD1. The germline V gene encodes CDR1 SEHNR and CDR2 FQNEAQ (reference sequence). This CDR3 region has 14 residues. The trim removed 5 bases at V and 0 bases at J, leaving 2 bases unmatched. CDR3 nucleotide sequence: TGTGCCAGCAGCCGACAGGGGATGAACACTGAAGCTTTCTTT. Translation gives CASSRQGMNTEAFF. Drawing the rest from reference TRBV7-9 and TRBJ1-1, the complete variable domain is DTGVSQNPRHKITKRGQNVTFRCDPISEHNRLYWYRQTLGQGPEFLTYFQNEAQLEKSRLLSDRFSAERPKGSFSTLEIQRTEQGDSAMYLCASSRQGMNTEAFFGQGTRLTVV.

Here the CDR3 reads CASSPGQDTFYGYTF. The CDR3, as DNA: TGTGCCAGTTCGCCGGGACAGGATACATTCTATGGCTACACCTTC. The rearrangement links TRBV6-6 to TRBJ1-2; 8 bases are shared with TRBD1. The CDR3 runs 15 residues. The J segment lost 4 bases and the V segment lost 9 bases, leaving 13 bases of the junction unmatched. Looked up from germline, CDR1 is MNHNY and CDR2 is SVGAGI (reference sequence).

The J gene is TRBJ2-5, the V gene TRBV14; a possible D gene is TRBD1 (6 bases). Trimming stripped 2 bases from V and 5 bases from J, with 12 bases between. Germline V gene lookup returns CDR1 SGHDN and CDR2 FVKESK. The CDR3 has 14 residues. The CDR3 is CASSQNRVLETQYF. The CDR3 bases are TGTGCCAGCAGCCAAAACAGGGTACTGGAGACCCAGTACTTC.

The rearrangement joins TRBV7-8 to TRBJ1-1; D is perhaps TRBD1 (6 bases). Trimming stripped 5 bases from V and 1 base from J, with 17 bases between. The CDR3 is made up of 16 amino acids. Germline V gene data show CDR1 as SGHVS and CDR2 as FQNEAQ. CDR3 sequence reads: CASSPPRQVGNTEAFF. CDR3 DNA sequence: TGTGCCAGCAGCCCCCCCCGACAGGTGGGGAACACTGAAGCTTTCTTT.

The V gene is TRBV15, the J gene TRBJ1-5; maybe TRBD1 (6 bases). CDR3 length: 18 amino acids. The germline CDR1 and CDR2 sequences are LNHNV and YYDKDF (reference sequence). Trimming cost V 0 bases and J 0 bases, with 15 bases left between them. The CDR3 nucleotides are TGTGCCACCAGCAGAGATATAGCTTGGGACAATAGCAATCAGCCCCAGCATTTT. It is translated as CATSRDIAWDNSNQPQHF.

The chain has TRBV7-3 and TRBJ2-2; D might be TRBD2 (5 bases). CDR1 is SGHTA and CDR2 is FQGTGA in the germline V gene. The CDR3 extends over 15 amino acids. V dropped 3 bases and J dropped 1 base, with 9 bases sitting between them. The CDR3 here is CASSLGSWNTGELFF. The CDR3 nucleotides are TGTGCCAGCAGCTTGGGGAGTTGGAACACCGGGGAGCTGTTTTTT.

The DNA for the CDR3 is TGTGCCACCAGCACACAACCGGGACTAGGTAGCAATGAGCAGTTCTTC. Protein: CATSTQPGLGSNEQFF. The chain joins TRBV15 to TRBJ2-1; 8 bases agree with TRBD2. J was trimmed by 6 bases and V by 4 bases; bases with no gene match: 11. The CDR3 consists of 16 residues. Germline values: CDR1 LNHNV, CDR2 YYDKDF (reference sequence). Using reference TRBV15 and TRBJ2-1 for the parts outside the CDR3, the full variable domain is DAMVIQNPRYQVTQFGKPVTLSCSQTLNHNVMYWYQQKSSQAPKLLFHYYDKDFNNEADTPDNFQSRRPNTSFCFLDIRSPGLGDTAMYLCATSTQPGLGSNEQFFGPGTRLTVL.

The chain is built from TRBV28 and TRBJ1-2, with D unclear. The CDR3 consists of 15 residues. Germline CDR1 MDHEN, CDR2 SYDVKM. The V and J ends lost 2 bases and 4 bases respectively, with 14 bases between them. The DNA for the CDR3 is TGTGCCAGCAGTTTAACCCCCGATCCCAGCTATGGCTACACCTTC. This gives the protein CASSLTPDPSYGYTF.

V and J are TRBV19 and TRBJ2-7; D call uncertain. Germline V gene data show CDR1 as LNHDA and CDR2 as SQIVND (reference sequence). This CDR3 contains 14 residues. Trimming left V 3 bases short and J 2 bases short, with 11 bases between. Written as DNA, the CDR3 is TGTGCCAGTAGTATTGGTTACGGAGCCTACGAGCAGTACTTC. It specifies CASSIGYGAYEQYF.